These 7 T cell receptor beta chains were sequenced from one sample in a study of control samples from healthy donors and cancer patients. Here immunoSEQ multiplex PCR was the method, and the copy in TCRdb shows in-frame clones only, minus some. The table lists 150,000 to 200,000 clones, around 91% of them singletons. The sequenced material came from blood. These receptors came from a woman aged 45-59 years in good health.

The V call is TRBV19, the J call TRBJ2-2, with D possibly being TRBD1 (5 bases). Germline values: CDR1 LNHDA, CDR2 SQIVND (reference sequence). This CDR3 region has 15 residues. Trimming cost V 1 base and J 5 bases, with 11 bases left between them. CDR3 region: CASSIARQYTGELFF. The CDR3 nucleotides read TGTGCCAGTAGTATAGCCCGACAGTATACCGGGGAGCTGTTTTTT.

The rearrangement uses TRBV6-5 and TRBJ1-4; D is uncertain. Germline assignment: CDR1 MNHEY and CDR2 SVGAGI. This CDR3 spans 13 amino acids. V was cut by 6 bases and J by 5 bases, with 10 bases left in between. CDR3 in amino acids: CASSPMGNEKLFF. The CDR3 DNA sequence: TGTGCCAGCAGCCCCATGGGGAATGAAAAACTGTTTTTT.

The chain is built from TRBV3-1 (or the pseudogene TRBV3-2) and TRBJ2-1; D may be TRBD2 (5 bases). Trimming removed 6 bases at V and 4 bases at J, with 7 bases between. The CDR3 is 12 amino acids. From germline, CDR1 is LGHDT and CDR2 YNNKEL (reference sequence). CDR3 sequence: CASRGGYNEQFF. CDR3 DNA: TGTGCCAGCAGGGGCGGGTACAATGAGCAGTTCTTC.

The chain employs TRBV5-1 and TRBJ1-4; D is possibly TRBD1 (5 bases). This CDR3 contains 15 residues. The germline CDR1 and CDR2 sequences are SGHRS and YFSETQ. Trimming cost V 0 bases and J 3 bases, with 9 bases left between them. The CDR3 spells CASSLGGAANEKLFF. The CDR3 coding sequence is TGCGCCAGCAGCTTGGGAGGGGCTGCTAATGAAAAACTGTTTTTT.

The gene calls are TRBV12-3 or TRBV12-4 and TRBJ1-4, with D possibly being TRBD1 (5 bases). This CDR3 contains 13 residues. The V gene lost 4 bases and the J gene lost 5 bases, with 8 bases spanning the gap. The CDR3 spells CASSWGRNEKLFF. The CDR3 DNA reads as TGTGCCAGCAGTTGGGGGAGAAATGAAAAACTGTTTTTT.

This clone appeared a single time. The rearrangement joins TRBV28 to TRBJ1-5; D is unclear. V lost 1 base and J 6 bases, leaving 13 bases between the germline ends. There are 15 residues in the CDR3. In germline, CDR1 is MDHEN, CDR2 SYDVKM. This chain's CDR3 is CASSLFRGESQPQHF. The CDR3 DNA sequence: TGTGCCAGCAGTTTATTTCGAGGAGAGAGTCAGCCCCAGCATTTT.

Only one count was recorded for this clone. The chain carries TRBV5-6 and TRBJ1-3; unclear D gene. The CDR3 is made up of 16 amino acids. Deletions cut 4 bases from V and 0 bases from J, with 14 bases between. Per the germline V gene, CDR1 is SGHDT and CDR2 is YYEEEE. CDR3 sequence (DNA): TGTGCCAGCAGCCACCGGGTCCCATCCTCTGGAAACACCATATATTTT. Its translation is CASSHRVPSSGNTIYF.